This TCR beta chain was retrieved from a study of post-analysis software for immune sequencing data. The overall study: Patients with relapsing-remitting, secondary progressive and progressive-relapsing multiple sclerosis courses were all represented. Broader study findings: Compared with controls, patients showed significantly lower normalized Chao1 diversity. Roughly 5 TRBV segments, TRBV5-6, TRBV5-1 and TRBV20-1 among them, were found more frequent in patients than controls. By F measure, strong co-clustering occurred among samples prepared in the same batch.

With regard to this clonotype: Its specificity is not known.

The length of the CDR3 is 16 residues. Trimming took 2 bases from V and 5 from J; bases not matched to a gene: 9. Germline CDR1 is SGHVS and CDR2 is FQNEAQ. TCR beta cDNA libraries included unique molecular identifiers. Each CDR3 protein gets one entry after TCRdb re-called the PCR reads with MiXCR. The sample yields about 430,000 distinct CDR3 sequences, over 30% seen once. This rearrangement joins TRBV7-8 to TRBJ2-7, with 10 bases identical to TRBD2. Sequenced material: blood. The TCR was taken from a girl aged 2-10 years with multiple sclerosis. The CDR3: CASSLRSTSGMDEQYF. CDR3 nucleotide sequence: TGTGCCAGCAGCTTACGATCCACTAGCGGGATGGACGAGCAGTACTTC.